These T cell receptor beta chains were read from a single sample in a study of blood T cells in healthy people across ages. TCRdb re-called the 5' RACE reads with MiXCR, one entry per CDR3 protein. The table lists 800,000 to 1,300,000 distinct CDR3 sequences, about 23% of them singletons. These data are also associated with another study on T cells of mothers and their children.

Sequenced sample: blood. The receptor source for this set is a girl aged 2 to 10 in good health. The conserved cysteine and the conserved F or W are not part of the CDR3 here.

v_call cdr3_aa
TRBV2 ASSDFIDSYEQY
TRBV19 ASSIGTGRNTIY
TRBV7-9 ASSPRDHADEQY
TRBV6-5 ASSLRSSGGYT
TRBV19 ASSTISDVEETQY
TRBV5-6 ASSLVAGGPGY
TRBV12-5 ASGLSLSGLSY
TRBV5-1 ASSPGRLPLH
TRBV24-1 ATSDPAGSESGANVLT
TRBV18 ASSQPGDLPSSYEQY
TRBV27 ASSNERGLGTEAF
TRBV10-3 AISESGPSYNEQF
TRBV4-1 ASSQDRQGSETQY
TRBV3-1 ASSQVAAGLTYEQY
TRBV20-1 SATLQGSYNEQF
TRBV12-3/TRBV12-4 ASSFITADGGNTIY
TRBV28 ASSLQAASYEQY
TRBV5-1 ASSLDRGALNEQF
TRBV4-3 ASSQERGIQETQY
TRBV25-1 ASSGRDSKRLVQIRETQY
TRBV20-1 SARDLFSYEQY
TRBV19 ASSHPGQGSGGYT
TRBV9 ASSVNVFDEKLF
TRBV29-1 SVETAGIADTQY
TRBV12-3/TRBV12-4 ASSLNRAYGYT
TRBV12-3/TRBV12-4 ASNPTGSDQPQH
TRBV12-3/TRBV12-4 ASSLGRTSGGAGDIQY
TRBV6-5 ASSYKGGTEAF
TRBV7-9 ASYRGGQETQY
TRBV7-2 ASTKVPGGATYEQY
TRBV6-6 ASSRQGFNGYT